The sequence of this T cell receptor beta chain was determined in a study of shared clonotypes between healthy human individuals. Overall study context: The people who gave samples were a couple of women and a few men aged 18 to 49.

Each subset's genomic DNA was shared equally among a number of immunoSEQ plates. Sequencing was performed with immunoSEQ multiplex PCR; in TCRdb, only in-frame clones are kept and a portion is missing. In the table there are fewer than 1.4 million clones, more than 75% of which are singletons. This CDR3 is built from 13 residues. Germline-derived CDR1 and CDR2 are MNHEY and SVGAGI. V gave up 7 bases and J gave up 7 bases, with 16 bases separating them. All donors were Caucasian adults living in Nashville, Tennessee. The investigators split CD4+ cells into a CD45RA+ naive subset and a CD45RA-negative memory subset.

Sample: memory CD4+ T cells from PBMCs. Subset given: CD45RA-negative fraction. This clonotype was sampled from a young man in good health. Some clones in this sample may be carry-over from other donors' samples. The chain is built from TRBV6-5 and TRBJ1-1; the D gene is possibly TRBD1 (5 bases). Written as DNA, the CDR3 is TGTGCCAGCACCTCAGGGAAGCGGGGTGAAGCTTTCTTT. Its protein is CASTSGKRGEAFF.